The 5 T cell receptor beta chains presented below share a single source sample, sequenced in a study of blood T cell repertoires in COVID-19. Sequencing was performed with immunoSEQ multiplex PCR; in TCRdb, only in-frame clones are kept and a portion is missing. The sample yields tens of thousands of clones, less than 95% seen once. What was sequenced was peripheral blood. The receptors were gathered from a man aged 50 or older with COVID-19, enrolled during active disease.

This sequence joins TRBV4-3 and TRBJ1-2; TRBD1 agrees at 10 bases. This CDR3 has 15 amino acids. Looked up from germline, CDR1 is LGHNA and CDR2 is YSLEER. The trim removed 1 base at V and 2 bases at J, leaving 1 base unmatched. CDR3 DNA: TGCGCCAGCAGCCAAGGGACAGGGGGAAACTATGGCTACACCTTC. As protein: CASSQGTGGNYGYTF.

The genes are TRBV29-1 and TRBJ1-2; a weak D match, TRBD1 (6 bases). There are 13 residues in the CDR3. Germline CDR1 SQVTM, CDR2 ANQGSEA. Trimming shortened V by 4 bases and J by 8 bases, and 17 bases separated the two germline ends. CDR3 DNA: TGCAGCGTTGTGTCTCAGGGGCCTCGCGGCTACACCTTC. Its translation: CSVVSQGPRGYTF.

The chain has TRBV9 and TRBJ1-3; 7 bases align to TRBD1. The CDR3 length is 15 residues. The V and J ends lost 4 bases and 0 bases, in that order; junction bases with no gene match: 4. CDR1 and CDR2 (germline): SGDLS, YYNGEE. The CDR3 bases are TGTGCCAGCAGCATTACAGGGGTCTCTGGAAACACCATATATTTT. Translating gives CASSITGVSGNTIYF.

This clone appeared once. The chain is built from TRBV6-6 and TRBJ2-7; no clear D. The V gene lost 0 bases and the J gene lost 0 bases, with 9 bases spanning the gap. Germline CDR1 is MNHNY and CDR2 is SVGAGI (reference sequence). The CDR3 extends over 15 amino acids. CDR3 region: CASSYSGQSSYEQYF. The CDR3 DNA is TGTGCCAGCAGTTACTCTGGGCAGAGCTCCTACGAGCAGTACTTC.

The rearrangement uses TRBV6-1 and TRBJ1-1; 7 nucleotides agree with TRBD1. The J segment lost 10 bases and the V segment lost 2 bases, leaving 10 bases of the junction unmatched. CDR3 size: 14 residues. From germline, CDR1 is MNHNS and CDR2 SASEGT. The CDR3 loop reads CASSENRQGERAFF. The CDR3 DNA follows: TGTGCCAGCAGTGAAAATCGACAGGGCGAGCGAGCTTTCTTT.